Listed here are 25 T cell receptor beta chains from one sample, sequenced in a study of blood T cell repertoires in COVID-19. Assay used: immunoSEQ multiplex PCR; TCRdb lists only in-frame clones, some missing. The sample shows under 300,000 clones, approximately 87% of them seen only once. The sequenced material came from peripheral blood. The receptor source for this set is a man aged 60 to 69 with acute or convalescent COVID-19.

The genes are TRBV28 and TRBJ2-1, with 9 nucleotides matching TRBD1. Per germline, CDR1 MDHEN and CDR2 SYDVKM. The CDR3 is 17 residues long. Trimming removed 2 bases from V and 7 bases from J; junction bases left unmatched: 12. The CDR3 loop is CASSLVLGQGSTNEQFF. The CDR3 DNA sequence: TGTGCCAGCAGTTTAGTCCTCGGACAGGGGAGCACGAATGAGCAGTTCTTC.

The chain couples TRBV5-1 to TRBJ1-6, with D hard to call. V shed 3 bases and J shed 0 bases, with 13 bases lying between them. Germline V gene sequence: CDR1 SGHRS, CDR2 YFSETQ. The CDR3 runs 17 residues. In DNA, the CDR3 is TGCGCCAGCAGCTCCGGGCCGGGGAGCTCCTATAATTCACCCCTCCACTTT. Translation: CASSSGPGSSYNSPLHF.

CDR3 in amino acids: CASSTLRDRGRNEQFF. DNA of the CDR3: TGTGCCAGCAGTACCCTTCGGGACAGGGGGAGGAATGAGCAGTTCTTC. The gene calls are TRBV6-2 or TRBV6-3 and TRBJ2-1, with TRBD1 identical over 11 bases. This CDR3 has 16 residues. Trimming removed 5 bases from V and 7 bases from J; junction bases left unmatched: 10. Germline V gene data show CDR1 as MNHEY and CDR2 as SVGEGT.

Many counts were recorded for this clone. The CDR3 sequence: CASTTGEVANEQFF. As DNA, the CDR3 is TGTGCCAGCACAACAGGGGAGGTGGCCAATGAGCAGTTCTTC. The rearrangement joins TRBV6-5 to TRBJ2-1; D is possibly TRBD1 (7 bases). Germline V gene data show CDR1 as MNHEY and CDR2 as SVGAGI. The CDR3 covers 14 residues. Trimming removed 7 bases at V and 6 bases at J, with 16 bases between.

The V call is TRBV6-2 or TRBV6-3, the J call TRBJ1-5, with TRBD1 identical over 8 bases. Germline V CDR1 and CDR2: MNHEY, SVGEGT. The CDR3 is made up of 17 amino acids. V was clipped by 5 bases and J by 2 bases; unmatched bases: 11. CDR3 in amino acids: CASSDRGLLKGNQPQHF. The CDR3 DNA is TGTGCCAGCAGTGACAGGGGTCTCCTTAAGGGCAATCAGCCCCAGCATTTT.

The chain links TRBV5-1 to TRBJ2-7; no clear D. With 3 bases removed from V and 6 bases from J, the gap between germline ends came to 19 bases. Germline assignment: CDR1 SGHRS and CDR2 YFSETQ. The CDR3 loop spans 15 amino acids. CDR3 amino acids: CASSSEVARTAEQYF. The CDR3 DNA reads TGCGCCAGCAGCTCCGAGGTGGCTCGAACCGCCGAGCAGTACTTC.

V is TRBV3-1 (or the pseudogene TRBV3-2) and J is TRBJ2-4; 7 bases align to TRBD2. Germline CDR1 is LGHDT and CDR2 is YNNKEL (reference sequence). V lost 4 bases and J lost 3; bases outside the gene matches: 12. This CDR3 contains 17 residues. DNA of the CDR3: TGTGCCAGCAGCCCTCTGTGGGAGGGCCTTGACAAAAACATTCAGTACTTC. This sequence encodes CASSPLWEGLDKNIQYF.

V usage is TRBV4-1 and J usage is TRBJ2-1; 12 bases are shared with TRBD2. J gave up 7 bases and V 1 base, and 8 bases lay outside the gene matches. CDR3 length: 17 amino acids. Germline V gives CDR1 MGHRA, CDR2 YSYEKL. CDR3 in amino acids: CASSQVGTSGWGNEQFF. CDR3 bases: TGCGCCAGCAGCCAAGTTGGGACTAGCGGGTGGGGGAATGAGCAGTTCTTC.

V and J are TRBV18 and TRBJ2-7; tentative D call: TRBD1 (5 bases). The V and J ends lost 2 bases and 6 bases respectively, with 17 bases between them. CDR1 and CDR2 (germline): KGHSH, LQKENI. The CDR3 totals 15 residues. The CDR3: CASSPLTARPGEQYF. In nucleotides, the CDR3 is TGTGCCAGCTCACCATTGACAGCTAGACCGGGCGAGCAGTACTTC. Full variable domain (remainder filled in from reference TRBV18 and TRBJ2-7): NAGVMQNPRHLVRRRGQEARLRCSPMKGHSHVYWYRQLPEEGLKFMVYLQKENIIDESGMPKERFSAEFPKEGPSILRIQQVVRGDSAAYFCASSPLTARPGEQYFGPGTRLTVT.

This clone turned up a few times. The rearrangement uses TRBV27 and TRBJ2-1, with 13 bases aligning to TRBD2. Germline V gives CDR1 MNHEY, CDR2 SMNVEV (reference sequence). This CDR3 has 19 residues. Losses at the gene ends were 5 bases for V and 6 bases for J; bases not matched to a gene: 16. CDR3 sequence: CASSRDSGLAGVVANEQFF. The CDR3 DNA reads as TGTGCCAGCAGTCGAGATTCTGGACTAGCGGGAGTAGTAGCCAATGAGCAGTTCTTC.

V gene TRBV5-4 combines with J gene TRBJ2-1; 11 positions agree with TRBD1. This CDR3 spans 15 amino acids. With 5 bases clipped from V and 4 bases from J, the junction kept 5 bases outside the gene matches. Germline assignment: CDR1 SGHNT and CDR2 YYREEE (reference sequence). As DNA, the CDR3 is TGTGCCAGCAGTTCAGGGACAGGGGGGTACAATGAGCAGTTCTTC. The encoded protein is CASSSGTGGYNEQFF. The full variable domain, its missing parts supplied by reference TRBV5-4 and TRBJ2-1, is ETGVTQSPTHLIKTRGQQVTLRCSSQSGHNTVSWYQQALGQGPQFIFQYYREEENGRGNFPPRFSGLQFPNYSSELNVNALELDDSALYLCASSSGTGGYNEQFFGPGTRLTVL.

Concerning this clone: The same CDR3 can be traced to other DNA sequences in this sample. The CDR3 sequence is CASSPSPNSPLHF. The CDR3 DNA sequence: TGTGCCAGCAGCCCAAGCCCTAACTCACCCCTCCACTTT. This chain connects TRBV7-3 to TRBJ1-6; D is uncertain. The CDR3 has 13 residues. Germline CDR1 is SGHTA and CDR2 is FQGTGA. Trimming shortened V by 5 bases and J by 10 bases, and 12 bases separated the two germline ends.

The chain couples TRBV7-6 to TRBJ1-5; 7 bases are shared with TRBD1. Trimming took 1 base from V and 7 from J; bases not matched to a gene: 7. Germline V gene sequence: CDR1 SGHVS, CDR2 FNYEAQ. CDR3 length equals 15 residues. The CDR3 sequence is CASSLEDRYHQPQHF. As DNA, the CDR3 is TGTGCCAGCAGCTTAGAGGACAGGTATCACCAGCCCCAGCATTTT.

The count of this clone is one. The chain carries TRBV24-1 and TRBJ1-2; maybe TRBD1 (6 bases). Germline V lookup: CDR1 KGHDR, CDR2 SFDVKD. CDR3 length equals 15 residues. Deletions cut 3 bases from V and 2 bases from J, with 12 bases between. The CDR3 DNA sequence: TGTGCCACCAGTGATCCCCAAGGGACAAACTATGGCTACACCTTC. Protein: CATSDPQGTNYGYTF.

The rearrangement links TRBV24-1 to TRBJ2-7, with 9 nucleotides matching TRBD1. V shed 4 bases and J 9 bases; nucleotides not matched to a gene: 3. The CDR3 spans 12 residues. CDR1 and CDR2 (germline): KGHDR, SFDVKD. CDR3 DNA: TGTGCCACCAGTGAAACGACAGGGGGGCAGTACTTC. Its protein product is CATSETTGGQYF.

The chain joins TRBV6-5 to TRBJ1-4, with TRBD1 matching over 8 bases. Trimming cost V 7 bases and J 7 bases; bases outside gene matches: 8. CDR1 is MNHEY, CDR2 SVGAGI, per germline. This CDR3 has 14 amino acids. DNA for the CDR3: TGTGCCAGCAATCAGGGGGCGGCGGGTGAAAAACTGTTTTTT. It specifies CASNQGAAGEKLFF.

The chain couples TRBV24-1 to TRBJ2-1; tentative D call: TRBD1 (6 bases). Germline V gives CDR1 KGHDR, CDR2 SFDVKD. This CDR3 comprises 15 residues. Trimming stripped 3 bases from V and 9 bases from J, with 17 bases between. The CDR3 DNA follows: TGTGCCACCAGTGATCCTCAAAGGGGGTCAGGTGAGCAGTTCTTC. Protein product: CATSDPQRGSGEQFF.

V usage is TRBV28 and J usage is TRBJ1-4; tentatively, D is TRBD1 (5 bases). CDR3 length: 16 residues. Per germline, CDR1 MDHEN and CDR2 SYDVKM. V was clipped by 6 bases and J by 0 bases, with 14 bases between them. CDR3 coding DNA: TGTGCCAGCAGGTCGGCAGGGATTGCAACTAATGAAAAACTGTTTTTT. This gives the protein CASRSAGIATNEKLFF.

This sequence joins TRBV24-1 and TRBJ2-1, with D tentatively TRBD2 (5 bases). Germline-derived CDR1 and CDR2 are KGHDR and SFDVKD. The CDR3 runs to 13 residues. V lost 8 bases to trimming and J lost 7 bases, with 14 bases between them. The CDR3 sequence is CATMTTERNEQFF. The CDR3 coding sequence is TGTGCCACCATGACTACCGAGAGGAATGAGCAGTTCTTC.

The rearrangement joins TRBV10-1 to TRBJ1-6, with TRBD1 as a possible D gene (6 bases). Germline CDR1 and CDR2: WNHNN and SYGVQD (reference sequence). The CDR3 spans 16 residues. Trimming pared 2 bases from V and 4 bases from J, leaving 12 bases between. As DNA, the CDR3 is TGCGCCAGCAGTGAGCCCAGGACAGATTATAATTCACCCCTCCACTTT. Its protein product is CASSEPRTDYNSPLHF.

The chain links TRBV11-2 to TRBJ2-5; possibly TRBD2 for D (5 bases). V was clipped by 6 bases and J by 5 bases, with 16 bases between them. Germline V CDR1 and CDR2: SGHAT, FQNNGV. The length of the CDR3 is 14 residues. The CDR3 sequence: CASRPGGPLETQYF. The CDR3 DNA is TGTGCCAGCAGGCCGGGCGGGCCCTTGGAGACCCAGTACTTC.

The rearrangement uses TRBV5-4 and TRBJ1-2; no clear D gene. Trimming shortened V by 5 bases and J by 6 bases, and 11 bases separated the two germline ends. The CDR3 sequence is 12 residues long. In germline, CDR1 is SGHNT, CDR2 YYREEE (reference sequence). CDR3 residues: CASSVGRNGYTF. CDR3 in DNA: TGTGCCAGCAGTGTCGGGAGGAATGGCTACACCTTC.

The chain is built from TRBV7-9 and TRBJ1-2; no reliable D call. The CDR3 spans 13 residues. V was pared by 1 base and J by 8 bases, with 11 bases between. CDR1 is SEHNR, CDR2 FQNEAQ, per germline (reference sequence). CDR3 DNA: TGTGCCAGCAGCTTAGTTGGCCTAGAGGGCTACACCTTC. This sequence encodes CASSLVGLEGYTF.

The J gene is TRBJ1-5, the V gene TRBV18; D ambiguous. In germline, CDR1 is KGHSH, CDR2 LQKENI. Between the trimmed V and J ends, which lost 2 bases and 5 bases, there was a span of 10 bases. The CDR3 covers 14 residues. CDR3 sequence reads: CASSPGGKDQPQHF. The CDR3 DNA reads TGTGCCAGCTCACCAGGAGGGAAGGATCAGCCCCAGCATTTT.

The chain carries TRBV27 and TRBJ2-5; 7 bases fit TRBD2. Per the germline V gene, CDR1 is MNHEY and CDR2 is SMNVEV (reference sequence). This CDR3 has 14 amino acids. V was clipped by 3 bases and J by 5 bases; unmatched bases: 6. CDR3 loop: CASSFRHGRETQYF. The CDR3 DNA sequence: TGTGCCAGCAGTTTTAGACACGGGAGGGAGACCCAGTACTTC.